One sample yielded the 30 T cell receptor beta chains listed below, sequenced in a study of cytomegalovirus exposure and HLA in healthy donors. PCR employed 60 Vbeta and 13 Jbeta primers. The repertoire was sequenced with immunoSEQ multiplex PCR; TCRdb's copy has only in-frame clones and lacks some. The top ten clones hold over 12% of a sample with more than 150,000 clones, 60% to 80% of them seen once. The sequenced sample was PBMCs. These receptors were taken from a man aged 45-60 years in good health and CMV-seropositive.

The rearrangement uses TRBV11-2 and TRBJ1-3; 7 bases match TRBD1. The CDR3 totals 18 residues. Trimming removed 4 bases from V and 2 bases from J; junction bases left unmatched: 14. CDR1 is SGHAT and CDR2 is FQNNGV in the germline V gene. CDR3 loop: CASSSWGATGQPGNTIYF. The CDR3 DNA reads as TGTGCCAGCAGCTCCTGGGGGGCCACGGGACAGCCTGGAAACACCATATATTTT.

This clone was detected a few times. The chain recombines TRBV5-5 with TRBJ2-7; 11 bases line up with TRBD1. There are 14 residues in the CDR3. In germline, CDR1 is SGHKS, CDR2 YYEKEE (reference sequence). Trimming at V came to 3 bases and at J to 4 bases, leaving 3 bases not matched to a gene. In DNA form, the CDR3 reads TGTGCCAGCAGCTCGGACAGGGGGCATTACGAGCAGTACTTC. It encodes CASSSDRGHYEQYF.

The V and J genes are TRBV6-5 and TRBJ1-6, with a tentative D call TRBD1 (6 bases). This CDR3 is built from 15 residues. V lost 0 bases to trimming and J lost 5 bases, with 8 bases between them. Germline loops: CDR1 MNHEY, CDR2 SVGAGI. As DNA, the CDR3 is TGTGCCAGCAGTTACTCAACAGGGAATAATTCACCCCTCCACTTT. Its protein product is CASSYSTGNNSPLHF.

The chain couples TRBV9 to TRBJ1-2, with D perhaps matching TRBD1 (6 bases). Germline V gene data show CDR1 as SGDLS and CDR2 as YYNGEE. The CDR3 is made up of 15 amino acids. V shed 3 bases and J shed 7 bases, with 19 bases lying between them. CDR3 protein: CASSALGVGARGYTF. The DNA of the CDR3 is TGTGCCAGCAGCGCCCTTGGCGTGGGGGCTCGTGGCTACACCTTC.

The CDR3 loop is CASSPGVAGNTGELFF. The CDR3 DNA reads as TGTGCCAGCAGCCCGGGGGTAGCGGGGAACACCGGGGAGCTGTTTTTT. The J gene is TRBJ2-2, the V gene TRBV11-3; 7 bases match TRBD2. Germline CDR1 reads SGHNT; CDR2 reads YENEEA. This CDR3 has 16 amino acids. V was clipped by 5 bases and J by 1 base; unmatched bases: 7.

The genes are TRBV9 and TRBJ2-3; 10 nucleotides match TRBD2. The CDR3 contains 17 residues. The V gene end was trimmed by 7 bases and the J gene end by 2 bases; junction bases not matched to a gene: 13. The germline V gene has CDR1 SGDLS and CDR2 YYNGEE. The CDR3 loop is CASSNGLAGANTDTQYF. The CDR3 DNA is TGTGCCAGCTCGAACGGGCTAGCGGGGGCAAACACAGATACGCAGTATTTT.

This clone was observed a single time. This chain links TRBV7-7 with TRBJ2-5, with TRBD1 matching over 9 bases. This CDR3 is 15 amino acids long. With 4 bases clipped from V and 6 bases from J, the junction kept 9 bases outside the gene matches. Germline CDR1 is SSHAT and CDR2 is FNYEAQ (reference sequence). CDR3 bases: TGTGCCAGCAGCTCCGGCGGGGGACAGGGAAAGACCCAGTACTTC. Its protein is CASSSGGGQGKTQYF.

The chain uses TRBV28 and TRBJ1-5; 11 nucleotides match TRBD1. Germline CDR1 reads MDHEN; CDR2 reads SYDVKM. The CDR3 loop spans 16 amino acids. V was pared by 5 bases and J by 9 bases, with 12 bases of the junction left unmatched. The CDR3 coding sequence is TGTGCCAGCAGTCTACCGGGACAGGGGGAGTCGAGGCCCCAGCATTTT. As protein: CASSLPGQGESRPQHF.

Details on this clone: Germline is not matched at one junction end, which may reflect a read error. J is TRBJ1-6 and V is TRBV2, with 8 positions matching TRBD1. Germline lookup yields CDR1 SNHLY and CDR2 FYNNEI. This CDR3 spans 13 amino acids. CDR3 in amino acids: CASSEESGTGGDF. CDR3 DNA: TGTGCCAGCAGTGAAGAATCAGGGACAGGAGGGGACTTT.

The rearrangement joins TRBV5-4 to TRBJ2-2, with TRBD2 matching 11 bases. The length of the CDR3 is 16 residues. Germline V gene sequence: CDR1 SGHNT, CDR2 YYREEE (reference sequence). Trimming at V came to 4 bases and at J to 4 bases, leaving 6 bases not matched to a gene. CDR3 in DNA: TGTGCCAGCAGCCGTAGCGGGGGGGCGGGCACCGGGGAGCTGTTTTTT. Its protein is CASSRSGGAGTGELFF.

The genes are TRBV5-4 and TRBJ2-7; 8 positions match TRBD1. The CDR3 sequence is 14 residues long. The junction had 3 bases not matched to a gene; V was cut back by 2 bases and J by 2 bases. Germline assignment: CDR1 SGHNT and CDR2 YYREEE (reference sequence). The CDR3 loop reads CASSLGRGPYEQYF. The CDR3 coding sequence is TGTGCCAGCAGCTTAGGCAGGGGGCCCTACGAGCAGTACTTC.

The chain carries TRBV5-1 and TRBJ2-7, with a tentative D call TRBD2 (5 bases). The CDR3 consists of 13 residues. V was pared by 0 bases and J by 6 bases, with 10 bases between. CDR1 and CDR2 (germline): SGHRS, YFSETQ. CDR3 region: CASSLGAGLEQYV. The CDR3, as DNA: TGCGCCAGCAGCTTGGGGGCGGGTCTCGAGCAGTACGTC.

This clone was found a few times. The genes are TRBV25-1 and TRBJ1-4; 9 bases match TRBD1. Unmatched junction bases numbered 5, after V lost 10 bases and J lost 8 bases. The germline V gene has CDR1 MGHDK and CDR2 SYGVNS. The CDR3 is made up of 12 amino acids. The CDR3 nucleotides read TGTGCCACCAGACAGGGGGAAGAAAAACTGTTTTTT. Translated, it gives CATRQGEEKLFF.

This rearrangement joins TRBV9 to TRBJ2-1, with D possibly being TRBD2 (7 bases). The germline gives CDR1 SGDLS, CDR2 YYNGEE. The CDR3 loop spans 14 amino acids. Deletions cut 4 bases from V and 8 bases from J, with 16 bases between. The CDR3 DNA reads TGTGCCAGCAGCCCCTCCCGGGGGGCCGATGAGCAGTTCTTC. It encodes CASSPSRGADEQFF.

The table lists this clone with a few counts. CDR3 bases: TGTGCCAGCAGATCCAGGTTGGCGCAGTATTTT. It is translated as CASRSRLAQYF. The chain joins TRBV6-5 to TRBJ2-3; D call uncertain. Between the trimmed V and J ends, which lost 6 bases and 10 bases, there was a span of 11 bases. This CDR3 spans 11 amino acids. Per the germline V gene, CDR1 is MNHEY and CDR2 is SVGAGI.

This chain connects TRBV19 to TRBJ2-2; no clear D. The CDR3 is 14 residues long. The germline V and J ends were trimmed by 7 bases and 3 bases, with 12 bases remaining between them. The germline V gene encodes CDR1 LNHDA and CDR2 SQIVND (reference sequence). CDR3: CASTKATDTGELFF. The CDR3 nucleotides read TGTGCCAGTACCAAGGCGACTGACACCGGGGAGCTGTTTTTT.

The CDR3 region has the DNA TGTGCCAGCAACTACGGACAGACCTACGAGCAGTACTTC. It codes for CASNYGQTYEQYF. The chain uses TRBV28 and TRBJ2-7; a weak D match, TRBD1 (6 bases). Per germline, CDR1 MDHEN and CDR2 SYDVKM. The CDR3 has 13 amino acids. V was pared by 7 bases and J by 2 bases, with 12 bases between.

To note about this clone: At one of its ends the junction is not consistent with the germline gene, which may arise from a read error. The V gene is TRBV6-5, the J gene TRBJ1-1, with a weak D call TRBD1 (6 bases). CDR1 is MNHEY and CDR2 is SVGAGI in the germline V gene. The CDR3 is 12 amino acids. The CDR3 here is CASSLGAGEGIF. In DNA, the CDR3 is TGTGCCAGCAGTTTGGGGGCCGGGGAAGGAATTTTT.

The chain carries TRBV14 and TRBJ2-4; D might be TRBD2 (5 bases). With 2 bases removed from V and 2 bases from J, the gap between germline ends came to 7 bases. There are 14 residues in the CDR3. The germline V gene encodes CDR1 SGHDN and CDR2 FVKESK. CDR3 nucleotides: TGTGCCAGCAGCCAACCGGGGTCCAAAAACATTCAGTACTTC. It specifies CASSQPGSKNIQYF.

In this sample, this clone turned up a few times. Other nucleotide sequences in the sample specify the same CDR3. The chain recombines TRBV5-4 with TRBJ1-4; no clear D gene. The CDR3 is 11 residues long. Trimming took 5 bases from V and 8 from J, leaving 7 bases between them. Germline V lookup: CDR1 SGHNT, CDR2 YYREEE (reference sequence). Here the CDR3 reads CASSAGEKLFF. CDR3 DNA sequence: TGTGCCAGCAGTGCGGGGGAAAAACTGTTTTTT.

This chain uses TRBV7-9 with TRBJ2-7; possible D gene TRBD1, 5 bases. There are 15 residues in the CDR3. V was pared by 4 bases and J by 0 bases, with 13 bases between. CDR1 is SEHNR and CDR2 is FQNEAQ in the germline V gene (reference sequence). CDR3 in amino acids: CASSSTGHFSYEQYF. The CDR3 DNA follows: TGTGCCAGCAGCTCCACAGGCCACTTCTCCTACGAGCAGTACTTC.

The genes are TRBV30 and TRBJ2-1; a possible D gene is TRBD1 (6 bases). This CDR3 region has 15 residues. Trimming shortened V by 0 bases and J by 6 bases, and 15 bases separated the two germline ends. The germline gives CDR1 GTSNPN, CDR2 SVGIG (reference sequence). For the CDR3, the DNA is TGTGCCTGGAGTGTAGCCAGGGGTTGCTTCAATGAGCAGTTCTTC. The encoded protein is CAWSVARGCFNEQFF.

The chain couples TRBV7-9 to TRBJ2-1; 8 positions agree with TRBD1. CDR1 is SEHNR and CDR2 is FQNEAQ in the germline V gene (reference sequence). The CDR3 sequence is 15 residues long. V lost 2 bases to trimming and J lost 8 bases; unmatched junction nucleotides: 8. The CDR3 reads CASSLLQGADDEQFF. DNA of the CDR3: TGTGCCAGCAGCTTACTTCAGGGGGCAGACGATGAGCAGTTCTTC.

The chain joins TRBV6-5 to TRBJ1-1; the D is unclear. The V gene's germline CDR1 is MNHEY and CDR2 SVGAGI. The CDR3 runs 15 residues. V shed 0 bases and J shed 1 base, with 9 bases lying between them. In DNA, the CDR3 is TGTGCCAGCAGTTACTCGAATCCGGGGAACACTGAAGCTTTCTTT. Amino acid sequence: CASSYSNPGNTEAFF.

Only a few counts were recorded for this clone. The chain joins TRBV5-6 to TRBJ2-2; D ambiguous. CDR1 and CDR2 (germline): SGHDT, YYEEEE. This CDR3 region has 13 residues. Trimming cost V 4 bases and J 3 bases, with 7 bases left between them. The CDR3 DNA is TGTGCCAGCAGCCTCGCAGACACCGGGGAGCTGTTTTTT. This encodes CASSLADTGELFF.

The CDR3, as DNA: TGTGCCAGCAGCCTGTTACTAGCGGGGGGGCCGGTTGGGACCGGGGAGCTGTTTTTT. Residues: CASSLLLAGGPVGTGELFF. The gene calls are TRBV7-8 and TRBJ2-2; 13 bases fit TRBD2. Germline V gene sequence: CDR1 SGHVS, CDR2 FQNEAQ. V shed 5 bases and J 5 bases; nucleotides not matched to a gene: 14. The CDR3 loop spans 19 amino acids.

This chain joins TRBV10-3 and TRBJ2-5, with a weak D call TRBD2 (6 bases). The CDR3 sequence is 13 residues long. The V gene lost 6 bases and the J gene lost 5 bases, with 13 bases spanning the gap. Germline V CDR1 and CDR2: ENHRY, SYGVKD. CDR3 protein: CAISQTSGETQYF. The CDR3 DNA is TGTGCCATCAGCCAGACTAGTGGGGAGACCCAGTACTTC.

The rearrangement uses TRBV19 and TRBJ1-2; 11 bases match TRBD1. The V segment lost 9 bases and the J segment 2 bases; nucleotides outside the gene matches: 8. Germline V gives CDR1 LNHDA, CDR2 SQIVND (reference sequence). CDR3 length: 15 residues. CDR3 protein: CASGDRGGSNYGYTF. CDR3 nucleotide sequence: TGTGCCAGCGGGGACAGGGGGGGGTCCAACTATGGCTACACCTTC.

V is TRBV28 and J is TRBJ2-7; the D gene is possibly TRBD1 (6 bases). Looked up from germline, CDR1 is MDHEN and CDR2 is SYDVKM. This CDR3 has 21 amino acids. With 5 bases removed from V and 4 bases from J, the gap between germline ends came to 36 bases. The CDR3 DNA follows: TGTGCCAGCAGTCGAGCCGCCGGGACACCAGTGGTACTCCGTCGAGGTTACGAGCAGTACTTC. Protein product: CASSRAAGTPVVLRRGYEQYF.

The chain employs TRBV28 and TRBJ1-2; D remains unclear. This CDR3 region has 16 residues. CDR1 is MDHEN and CDR2 is SYDVKM in the germline V gene. Trimming removed 7 bases from V and 4 bases from J, with 22 bases in between. CDR3 residues: CASTPQPAGKSYGYTF. CDR3 in DNA: TGTGCCAGCACCCCTCAACCAGCGGGAAAATCCTATGGCTACACCTTC.